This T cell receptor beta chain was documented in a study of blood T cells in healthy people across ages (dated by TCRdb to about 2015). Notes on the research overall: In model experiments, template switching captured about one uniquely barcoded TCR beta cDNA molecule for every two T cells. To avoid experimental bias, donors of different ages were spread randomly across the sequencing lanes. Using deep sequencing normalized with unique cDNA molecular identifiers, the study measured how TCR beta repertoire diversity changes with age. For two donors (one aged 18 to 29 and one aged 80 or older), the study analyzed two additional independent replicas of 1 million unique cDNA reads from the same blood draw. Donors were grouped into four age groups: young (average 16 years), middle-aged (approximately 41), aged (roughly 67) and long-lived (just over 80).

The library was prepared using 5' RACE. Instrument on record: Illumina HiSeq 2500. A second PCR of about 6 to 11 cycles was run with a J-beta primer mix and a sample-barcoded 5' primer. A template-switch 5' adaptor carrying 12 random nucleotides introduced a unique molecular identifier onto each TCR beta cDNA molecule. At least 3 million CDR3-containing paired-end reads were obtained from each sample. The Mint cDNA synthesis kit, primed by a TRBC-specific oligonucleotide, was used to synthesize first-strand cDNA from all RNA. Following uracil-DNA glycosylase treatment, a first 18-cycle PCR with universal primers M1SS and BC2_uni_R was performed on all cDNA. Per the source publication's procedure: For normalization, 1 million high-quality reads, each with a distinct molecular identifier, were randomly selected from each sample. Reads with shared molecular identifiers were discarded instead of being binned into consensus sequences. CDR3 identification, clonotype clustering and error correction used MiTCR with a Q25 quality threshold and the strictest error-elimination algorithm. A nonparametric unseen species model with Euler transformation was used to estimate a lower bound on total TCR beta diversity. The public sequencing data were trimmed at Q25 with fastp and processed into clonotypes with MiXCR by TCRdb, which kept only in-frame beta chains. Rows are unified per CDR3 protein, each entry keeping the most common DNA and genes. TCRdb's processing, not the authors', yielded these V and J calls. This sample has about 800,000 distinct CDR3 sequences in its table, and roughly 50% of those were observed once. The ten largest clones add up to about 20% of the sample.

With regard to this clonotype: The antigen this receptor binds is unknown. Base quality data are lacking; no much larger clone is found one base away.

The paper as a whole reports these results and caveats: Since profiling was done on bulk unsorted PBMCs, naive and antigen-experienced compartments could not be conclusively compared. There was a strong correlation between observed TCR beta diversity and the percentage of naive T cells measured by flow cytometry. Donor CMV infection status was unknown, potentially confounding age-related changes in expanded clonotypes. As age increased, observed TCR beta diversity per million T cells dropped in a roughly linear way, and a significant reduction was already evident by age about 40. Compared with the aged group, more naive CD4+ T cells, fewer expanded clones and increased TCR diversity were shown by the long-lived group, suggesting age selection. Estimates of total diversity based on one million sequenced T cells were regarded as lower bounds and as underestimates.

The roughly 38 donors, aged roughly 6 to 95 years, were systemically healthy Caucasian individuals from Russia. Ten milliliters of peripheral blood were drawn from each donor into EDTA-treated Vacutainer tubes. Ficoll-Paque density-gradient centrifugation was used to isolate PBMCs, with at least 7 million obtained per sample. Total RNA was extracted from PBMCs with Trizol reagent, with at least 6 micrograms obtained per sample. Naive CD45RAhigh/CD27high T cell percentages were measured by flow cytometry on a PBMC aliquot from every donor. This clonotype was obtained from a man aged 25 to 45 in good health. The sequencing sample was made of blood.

The DNA sequence is TGTGCCAGCAGGTTCCGACAGGGGGATTTCAATCAGCCCCAGCATTTT. Translated, it reads CASRFRQGDFNQPQHF. Recombination joined TRBV21-1 with TRBJ1-5; the D segment call TRBD1 is taken from the table without a DNA check. TRBV21-1 is termed a pseudogene. CDR3 length: 16 amino acids, cysteine to phenylalanine. The kept DNA is CDR3 alone, 48 bases in frame from the first base.